In this sample, the clone carrying this TCR beta chain turned up a few times. The sample originates from a study of blood T cells in healthy people across ages. Combining a sample-barcoded 5' primer with a J-beta primer mix, a second PCR ran for about 7 to 11 cycles. TCRdb ran MiXCR on the 5' RACE reads and lists one entry per CDR3 protein. Of 1.6 million or so distinct CDR3 sequences in the sample, about 31% were seen once. Per germline, CDR1 DFQATT and CDR2 SNEGSKA (reference sequence). V was shortened by 6 bases and J by 4 bases, with 18 bases between the two germline ends. The CDR3 is 14 amino acids.

The V and J genes are TRBV20-1 and TRBJ1-2; a weak D match, TRBD1 (5 bases). The origin of this receptor is a woman in her thirties in good health. The sequencing input was blood. CDR3 coding DNA: TGCAGTGCCGGTGGGCGCAGGGCGACCTATGGCTACACCTTC. Translation gives CSAGGRRATYGYTF.